This TCR beta chain was obtained from a study of cytotoxic CD8 clonotypes in ibrutinib-treated CLL. This CDR3 contains 13 residues. V shed 7 bases and J shed 4 bases, with 13 bases lying between them. Germline V gene data show CDR1 as MNHEY and CDR2 as SMNVEV (reference sequence). About this clone: Its target is not known.

Findings of the study overall: Clonality at baseline surpassed age-matched healthy donors and tracked circulating CD8+ T-cell counts.

The table came from immunoSEQ multiplex PCR; TCRdb's copy has only in-frame clones and leaves some out. The sample lists about 140,000 clones, over 75% occurring once. The receptor was derived from a human donor with chronic lymphocytic leukemia. The specimen was PBMCs, collected after 36 months of ibrutinib treatment. The chain carries TRBV27 and TRBJ1-1, with TRBD1 as a possible D gene (5 bases). The CDR3 loop is CASNQRGGTEAFF. The CDR3 coding sequence is TGTGCCAGCAACCAACGGGGGGGCACTGAAGCTTTCTTT.